These 17 T cell receptor beta chains came from one sample sequenced in a study of identical twins. One entry per CDR3 protein results from TCRdb running MiXCR on the 5' RACE reads. This sample has 200,000 to 300,000 distinct CDR3 sequences, with 10% to 13% found just once. The sample comprised memory T cells sorted from blood. The receptors originated from a man aged 50 to 60 in good health.

This clonotype has ten or more counts. This rearrangement joins TRBV28 to TRBJ2-2; 8 bases are shared with TRBD2. Germline values: CDR1 MDHEN, CDR2 SYDVKM. The CDR3 spans 15 residues. Trimming at V came to 7 bases and at J to 4 bases, leaving 8 bases not matched to a gene. The CDR3 here is CASTQLLAVTGELFF. As DNA, the CDR3 is TGTGCCAGCACCCAGCTACTAGCGGTCACCGGGGAGCTGTTTTTT.

Note on this clonotype: A much larger clonotype is one base distant, so this may be a read error. The rearrangement uses TRBV15 and TRBJ2-1, with D possibly called TRBD1 or TRBD2 (5 bases each). Germline assignment: CDR1 LNHNV and CDR2 YYDKDF (reference sequence). The CDR3 runs 14 residues. CDR3 DNA: TGTGCCACCATCAGAGTGGGGGAGAGGAATGAGCAGTTCTTC. It specifies CATIRVGERNEQFF. Supplemented by reference TRBV15 and TRBJ2-1, the full variable domain reads DAMVIQNPRYQVTQFGKPVTLSCSQTLNHNVMYWYQQKSSQAPKLLFHYYDKDFNNEADTPDNFQSRRPNTSFCFLDIRSPGLGDTAMYLCATIRVGERNEQFFGPGTRLTVL.

The rearrangement links TRBV6-1 to TRBJ2-2; TRBD1 agrees at 7 bases. J gave up 8 bases and V 6 bases, and 12 bases lay outside the gene matches. Looked up from germline, CDR1 is MNHNS and CDR2 is SASEGT. The length of the CDR3 is 15 residues. The CDR3 sequence: CASSHRQGHGGELFF. DNA of the CDR3: TGTGCCAGCAGCCATCGACAGGGACATGGTGGGGAGCTGTTTTTT.

This clonotype has more than one count but fewer than ten. The chain joins TRBV7-2 to TRBJ2-5; a possible D gene is TRBD1 (7 bases). Trimming stripped 1 base from V and 4 bases from J, with 19 bases between. CDR1 and CDR2 from the germline V gene are SGHTA and FQGNSA. CDR3 length: 17 amino acids. The CDR3 sequence is CASSLVVTGRRVETQYF. Written as DNA, the CDR3 is TGTGCCAGCAGCTTAGTTGTGACAGGGAGGAGGGTAGAGACCCAGTACTTC.

This clonotype was observed a handful of times. This sequence joins TRBV7-6 and TRBJ2-1, with 7 bases aligning to TRBD2. Germline assignment: CDR1 SGHVS and CDR2 FNYEAQ. With 1 base clipped from V and 9 bases from J, the junction kept 9 bases outside the gene matches. The CDR3 extends over 15 amino acids. CDR3 sequence (DNA): TGTGCCAGCAGCTTAGGCTTGGGCGGGGGAGGTGAGCAGTTCTTC. Its translation: CASSLGLGGGGEQFF.

This clonotype was detected only a few times. This CDR3 is CSARVMGGQGLSEQYF. CDR3 DNA: TGCAGTGCTAGAGTAATGGGGGGACAGGGCTTGAGCGAGCAGTACTTC. The chain carries TRBV20-1 and TRBJ2-7, with 9 bases matching TRBD1. Unmatched junction bases numbered 13, after V lost 1 base and J lost 6 bases. The germline CDR1 and CDR2 sequences are DFQATT and SNEGSKA (reference sequence). This CDR3 comprises 16 residues.

This clonotype was seen ten or more times. The rearrangement joins TRBV19 to TRBJ2-3; D is perhaps TRBD1 (6 bases). Trimming shortened V by 6 bases and J by 2 bases, and 12 bases separated the two germline ends. CDR3 length: 14 amino acids. Germline V gene sequence: CDR1 LNHDA, CDR2 SQIVND (reference sequence). This CDR3 is CASSQGLATDTQYF. The CDR3 DNA follows: TGTGCCAGTAGCCAGGGGTTGGCCACAGATACGCAGTATTTT.

This chain links TRBV7-2 with TRBJ2-1; 9 bases agree with TRBD2. The CDR3 runs 15 residues. After removal of 5 bases from V and 6 bases from J, the junction contained 8 bases not matched to a gene. Germline V gene lookup returns CDR1 SGHTA and CDR2 FQGNSA. The CDR3 here is CASSGGGALVNEQFF. The CDR3, as DNA: TGTGCCAGCAGCGGCGGGGGGGCCCTAGTCAATGAGCAGTTCTTC.

Only a few counts were recorded for this clonotype. The CDR3 sequence is CASGESPGAYSGNTIYF. DNA of the CDR3: TGTGCCAGCGGCGAATCCCCGGGGGCCTACTCTGGAAACACCATATATTTT. This chain joins TRBV6-1 and TRBJ1-3; maybe TRBD1 (6 bases). The CDR3 has 17 residues. V lost 8 bases and J lost 0, with 20 bases in between. The germline CDR1 and CDR2 sequences are MNHNS and SASEGT.

This clonotype has only a few counts. The V call is TRBV20-1, the J call TRBJ1-1, with D possibly TRBD1 on 6 matching bases. Looked up from germline, CDR1 is DFQATT and CDR2 is SNEGSKA (reference sequence). Trimming cost V 5 bases and J 7 bases, with 14 bases left between them. The CDR3 totals 12 residues. In DNA, the CDR3 is TGCAGTGCTGGAGGGGGGGGTGGTGAAGCTTTCTTT. It yields the protein CSAGGGGGEAFF.

This clonotype was counted ten times or more. The chain has TRBV20-1 and TRBJ2-5; D is ambiguous. The CDR3 totals 15 residues. The V end lost 6 bases, the J end lost 5 bases, and 22 bases lay between the germline ends. CDR1 is DFQATT and CDR2 is SNEGSKA in the germline V gene (reference sequence). The CDR3 DNA follows: TGCAGTGCCACCGGTGGCTTTGGGGTTGGGGAGACCCAGTACTTC. Amino acids: CSATGGFGVGETQYF.

This clonotype was seen many times. The gene calls are TRBV5-1 and TRBJ2-3; D unclear. Trimming pared 4 bases from V and 0 bases from J, leaving 15 bases between. Germline V gene lookup returns CDR1 SGHRS and CDR2 YFSETQ. The CDR3 has 16 amino acids. The CDR3 coding sequence is TGCGCCAGCAGCCCCCGGGTCTCGATCAGCACAGATACGCAGTATTTT. Amino acid sequence: CASSPRVSISTDTQYF.

This clonotype has a count of ten or more. V gene TRBV7-9 combines with J gene TRBJ2-1, with D possibly matching TRBD2 (5 bases). Trimming took 3 bases from V and 4 from J, leaving 10 bases between them. CDR1 is SEHNR and CDR2 is FQNEAQ in the germline V gene (reference sequence). CDR3 length: 14 amino acids. CDR3 coding DNA: TGTGCCAGCAGCTTCGACTATACTTACAATGAGCAGTTCTTC. This sequence encodes CASSFDYTYNEQFF.

This clonotype was recorded at least ten times. The chain recombines TRBV6-1 with TRBJ2-7, with D perhaps TRBD2 (6 bases). The germline V and J ends were trimmed by 4 bases and 3 bases, with 16 bases remaining between them. This CDR3 comprises 15 residues. The germline CDR1 and CDR2 sequences are MNHNS and SASEGT. CDR3 DNA sequence: TGTGCCAGCAGTGCCCGGGCCTTGCGGGGCTACGAGCAGTACTTC. It specifies CASSARALRGYEQYF.

The rearrangement joins TRBV29-1 to TRBJ1-1; 9 nucleotides match TRBD1. This CDR3 is built from 13 residues. In germline, CDR1 is SQVTM, CDR2 ANQGSEA. J was trimmed by 5 bases and V by 8 bases; bases with no gene match: 9. CDR3 residues: CSTSGTGYTEAFF. The CDR3 DNA is TGCAGCACGAGCGGGACAGGGTATACTGAAGCTTTCTTT.

This clonotype was detected ten times or more. This chain joins TRBV7-8 and TRBJ1-5, with 7 bases that match TRBD1. The CDR3 runs 14 residues. V lost 5 bases, J lost 4 bases, and 5 bases stayed unmatched. CDR1 is SGHVS and CDR2 is FQNEAQ in the germline V gene. The CDR3 coding sequence is TGTGCCAGCAGCCCCGGGACAGTAAATCAGCCCCAGCATTTT. Translated, it gives CASSPGTVNQPQHF.

The rearrangement links TRBV29-1 to TRBJ2-3; D gene ambiguous. The CDR3 is 11 residues long. Germline-derived CDR1 and CDR2 are SQVTM and ANQGSEA. CDR3 residues: CSFLRADTQYF. CDR3 nucleotides: TGCAGTTTTTTAAGGGCAGATACGCAGTATTTT.